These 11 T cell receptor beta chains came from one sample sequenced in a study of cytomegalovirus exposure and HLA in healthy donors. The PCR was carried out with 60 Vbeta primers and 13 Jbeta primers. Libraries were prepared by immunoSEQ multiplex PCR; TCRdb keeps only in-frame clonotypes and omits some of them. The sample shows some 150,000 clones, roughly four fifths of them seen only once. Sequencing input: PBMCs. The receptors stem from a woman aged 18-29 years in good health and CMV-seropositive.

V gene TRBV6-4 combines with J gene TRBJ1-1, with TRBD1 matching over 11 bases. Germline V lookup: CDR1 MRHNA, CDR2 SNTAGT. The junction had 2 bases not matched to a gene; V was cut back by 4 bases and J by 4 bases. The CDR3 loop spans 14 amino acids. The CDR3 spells CASSAGTGGTEAFF. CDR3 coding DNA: TGTGCCAGCAGTGCCGGGACAGGGGGCACTGAAGCTTTCTTT.

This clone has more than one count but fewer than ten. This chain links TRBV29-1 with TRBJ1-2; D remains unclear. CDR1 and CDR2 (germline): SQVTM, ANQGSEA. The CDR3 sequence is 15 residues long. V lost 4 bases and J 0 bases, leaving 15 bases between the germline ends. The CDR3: CSVGAPRTTNYGYTF. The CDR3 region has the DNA TGCAGCGTTGGGGCCCCCAGGACTACTAACTATGGCTACACCTTC. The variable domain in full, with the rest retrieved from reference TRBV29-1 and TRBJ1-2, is SAVISQKPSRDICQRGTSLTIQCQVDSQVTMMFWYRQQPGQSLTLIATANQGSEATYESGFVIDKFPISRPNLTFSTLTVSNMSPEDSSIYLCSVGAPRTTNYGYTFGSGTRLTVV.

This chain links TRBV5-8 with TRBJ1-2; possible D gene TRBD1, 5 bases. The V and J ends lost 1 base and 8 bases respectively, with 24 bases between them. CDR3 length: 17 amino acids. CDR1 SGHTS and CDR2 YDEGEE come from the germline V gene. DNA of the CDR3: TGTGCCAGCAGCTTGAGGCCGGGGAAGATTACTCGGGGGGGCTACACCTTC. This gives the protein CASSLRPGKITRGGYTF.

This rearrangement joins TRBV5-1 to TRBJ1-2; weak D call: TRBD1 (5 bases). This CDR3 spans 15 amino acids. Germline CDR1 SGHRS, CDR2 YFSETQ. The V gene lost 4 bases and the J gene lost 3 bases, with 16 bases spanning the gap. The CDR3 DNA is TGCGCCAGCAGCCCCAACCCGGGCAGGGACTATGGCTACACCTTC. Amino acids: CASSPNPGRDYGYTF.

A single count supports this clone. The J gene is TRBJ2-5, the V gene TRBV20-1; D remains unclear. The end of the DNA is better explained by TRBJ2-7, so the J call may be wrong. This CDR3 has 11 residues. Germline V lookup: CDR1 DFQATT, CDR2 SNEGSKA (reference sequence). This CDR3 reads CSPLKLHEQYF. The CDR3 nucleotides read TGCAGTCCGCTAAAACTACACGAGCAGTACTTC.

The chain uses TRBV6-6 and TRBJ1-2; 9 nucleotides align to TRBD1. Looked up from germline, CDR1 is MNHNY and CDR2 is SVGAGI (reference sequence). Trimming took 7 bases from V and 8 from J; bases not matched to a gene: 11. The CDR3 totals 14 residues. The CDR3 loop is CASTPPGQGLGYTF. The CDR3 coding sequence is TGTGCCAGCACCCCCCCGGGACAGGGACTAGGCTACACCTTC.

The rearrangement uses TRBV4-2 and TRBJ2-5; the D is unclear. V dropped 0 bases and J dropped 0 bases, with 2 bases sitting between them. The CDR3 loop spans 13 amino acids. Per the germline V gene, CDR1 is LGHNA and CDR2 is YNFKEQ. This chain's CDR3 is CASSQDNQETQYF. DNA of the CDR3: TGTGCCAGCAGCCAAGACAACCAAGAGACCCAGTACTTC.

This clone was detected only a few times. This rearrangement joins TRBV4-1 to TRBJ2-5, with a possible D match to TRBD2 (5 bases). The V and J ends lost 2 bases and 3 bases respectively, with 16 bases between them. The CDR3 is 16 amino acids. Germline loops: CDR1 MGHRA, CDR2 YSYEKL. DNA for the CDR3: TGCGCCAGCAGCCAACTACGGCGGGCCGAGAAAGAGACCCAGTACTTC. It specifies CASSQLRRAEKETQYF.

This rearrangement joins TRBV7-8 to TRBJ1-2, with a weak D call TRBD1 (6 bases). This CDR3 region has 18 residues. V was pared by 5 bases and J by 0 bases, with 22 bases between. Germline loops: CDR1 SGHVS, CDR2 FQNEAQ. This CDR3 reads CASSLHRTVTPSNYGYTF. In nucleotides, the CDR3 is TGTGCCAGCAGCCTCCATCGGACAGTCACCCCCTCTAACTATGGCTACACCTTC.

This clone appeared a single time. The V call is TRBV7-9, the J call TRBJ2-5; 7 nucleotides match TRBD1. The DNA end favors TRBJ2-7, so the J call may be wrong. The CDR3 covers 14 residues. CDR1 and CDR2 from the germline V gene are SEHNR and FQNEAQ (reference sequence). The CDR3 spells CASSFGTEPYEQYF. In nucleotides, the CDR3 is TGTGCCAGCAGCTTCGGGACAGAGCCTTACGAGCAGTACTTC.

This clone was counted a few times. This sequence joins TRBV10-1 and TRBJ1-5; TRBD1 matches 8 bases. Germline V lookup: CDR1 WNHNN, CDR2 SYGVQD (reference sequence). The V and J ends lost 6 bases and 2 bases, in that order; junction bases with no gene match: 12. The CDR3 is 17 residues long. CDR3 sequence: CASSQTGASNGNQPQHF. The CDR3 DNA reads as TGCGCCAGCAGCCAGACAGGGGCGTCAAACGGCAATCAGCCCCAGCATTTT.